This TCR beta chain is from a study of OX40 agonist ivuxolimab in advanced cancers. The wider study: Every patient in dose escalation had hepatocellular carcinoma, melanoma, renal cell or head and neck cancer. People who had prior anti-PD-1, anti-PD-L1 or anti-CTLA-4 therapy could take part, and about 37% had some. Of mixed ages from about 20 to 90 and averaging about 65 years, the group was about 80% male. Study-wide results and caveats: Among patients with partial responses at 0.1-3.0 mg/kg, clonal expansion was among the lowest.

The table lists this clone with a count of one. What it binds is not known. Sequencing used immunoSEQ multiplex PCR; TCRdb keeps in-frame clones, though not all of them. The sample contains about 79,000 clones, 92% of which appear only once. Germline V CDR1 and CDR2: SGHRS, YFSETQ. Trimming took 3 bases from V and 8 from J; bases not matched to a gene: 9. This CDR3 is 15 amino acids long. This rearrangement joins TRBV5-1 to TRBJ2-1; 9 positions match TRBD2. Sample: CD4+ or CD8+ T cells sorted from blood, taken in a trial of the OX40 agonist ivuxolimab. The source is an adult with an advanced solid tumor such as melanoma, head and neck, liver or kidney cancer. The CDR3: CASSWTSVRPDEQFF. CDR3 in DNA: TGCGCCAGCAGCTGGACTAGCGTAAGACCTGATGAGCAGTTCTTC. The entire variable domain, with the rest obtained from reference TRBV5-1 and TRBJ2-1, is as follows: KAGVTQTPRYLIKTRGQQVTLSCSPISGHRSVSWYQQTPGQGLQFLFEYFSETQRNKGNFPGRFSGRQFSNSRSEMNVSTLELGDSALYLCASSWTSVRPDEQFFGPGTRLTVL.